The rows below give T cell receptor beta chains drawn from one sample of a study of blood T cells in healthy people across ages. One entry per CDR3 protein, called by TCRdb with MiXCR from the 5' RACE reads. Of about 930,000 distinct CDR3 sequences in the sample, about 27% are singletons; the top ten hold about 9.4%. The sample was also reused in another study, on T cells of mothers and their children.

The sequenced sample consisted of blood. The receptors were sampled from a woman aged 40 to 50 in good health. CDR3s include the opening cysteine and the closing phenylalanine or tryptophan. Each record gives: D gene, J gene, V gene, clone size, CDR3 DNA, CDR3 protein. D genes are given only for firm matches. Expanded clones get a size class; other rows say once, few or many, or leave the size out.

D gene: TRBD2; J gene: TRBJ2-1; V gene: TRBV9; clone size: NA; CDR3 DNA: TGTGCCAGCAGCGCGACTAGCGGGGGGGCGCAAGAGCAGTTCTTC; CDR3 protein: CASSATSGGAQEQFF
D gene: TRBD1; J gene: TRBJ1-2; V gene: TRBV20-1; clone size: few; CDR3 DNA: TGCGGGCAGGGACAGAACTATGGCTACACCTTC; CDR3 protein: CGQGQNYGYTF
D gene: TRBD2; J gene: TRBJ2-1; V gene: TRBV5-1; clone size: many; CDR3 DNA: TGCGCCAGCAACCCGACTAGCTCCAACGGTGAGCAGTTCTTC; CDR3 protein: CASNPTSSNGEQFF
D gene: TRBD1; J gene: TRBJ2-7; V gene: TRBV27; clone size: few; CDR3 DNA: TGTGCCAGCAGTTTAAGTGGGGACAGCCACTACGAGCAGTACTTC; CDR3 protein: CASSLSGDSHYEQYF
D gene: NA; J gene: TRBJ1-2; V gene: TRBV6-1; clone size: NA; CDR3 DNA: TGTGCCAGCAGTGCCCTCCCAGGGACCGGCTACACCTTC; CDR3 protein: CASSALPGTGYTF
D gene: TRBD1; J gene: TRBJ1-3; V gene: TRBV10-3; clone size: NA; CDR3 DNA: TGTGCCATCAGTGGGGACAGAATCTCTGGAAACACCATATATTTT; CDR3 protein: CAISGDRISGNTIYF
D gene: NA; J gene: TRBJ1-1; V gene: TRBV28; clone size: once; CDR3 DNA: TGTGCCAGCATTTCTGGGATAGATTGGACTGAAGCTTTCTTT; CDR3 protein: CASISGIDWTEAFF
D gene: TRBD1; J gene: TRBJ1-5; V gene: TRBV20-1; clone size: few; CDR3 DNA: TGCATGACAGGGGGCCAACAGCCCCAGCATTTT; CDR3 protein: CMTGGQQPQHF
D gene: NA; J gene: TRBJ1-2; V gene: TRBV19; clone size: NA; CDR3 DNA: TGTGCCAGTAGTTCCTTTCCGGGGAGTAATGGCTACACCTTC; CDR3 protein: CASSSFPGSNGYTF
D gene: NA; J gene: TRBJ2-3; V gene: TRBV27; clone size: many; CDR3 DNA: TGTGCCAGCAGTTTAATCCCCACAGATACGCAGTATTTT; CDR3 protein: CASSLIPTDTQYF